A single sample gave rise to the 12 T cell receptor beta chains below, sequenced in a study of Ad26.COV2.S vaccination and SARS-CoV-2 variants. Treatment meaning: some 19 received Ad26.COV2.S at low or high dose, single or two shots; about 5 received placebo; per-sample allocation not given. After the first vaccine or placebo injection, samples were drawn on day 63. Profiled with immunoSEQ multiplex PCR; TCRdb holds only in-frame clones, not every one. There are nearly 400,000 clones in the sample; about 91% occur only once, and under 2% lies in the top ten. Material: peripheral blood, obtained in a trial of Ad26.COV2.S vaccine versus placebo. The receptors originated from a person between 18 and 65 years old who received the Ad26.COV2.S COVID-19 vaccine or a placebo.

CDR3 in DNA: TGCGCCAGCAGCTTGGTTGGAACTAGCACAGATACGCAGTATTTT. Its translation: CASSLVGTSTDTQYF. The chain carries TRBV5-1 and TRBJ2-3; D is unresolved. Trimming stripped 0 bases from V and 0 bases from J, with 8 bases between. This CDR3 has 15 residues. The germline V gene encodes CDR1 SGHRS and CDR2 YFSETQ.

The gene calls are TRBV6-5 and TRBJ1-3, with TRBD1 identical over 8 bases. CDR1 and CDR2 (germline): MNHEY, SVGAGI. V was clipped by 6 bases and J by 2 bases; unmatched bases: 3. The CDR3 extends over 14 amino acids. For the CDR3, the DNA is TGTGCCAGCAGAGAGACAGGGGCTGGAAACACCATATATTTT. This codes for CASRETGAGNTIYF.

The V gene is TRBV3-1 (or the pseudogene TRBV3-2), the J gene TRBJ2-2; the match to TRBD1 covers 7 bases. The CDR3 contains 13 residues. V gave up 5 bases and J gave up 8 bases; unmatched junction bases: 5. Germline V gene data show CDR1 as LGHDT and CDR2 as YNNKEL (reference sequence). For the CDR3, the DNA is TGTGCCAGCAGCAACAACAGGGGTGGGGAGCTGTTTTTT. This translates into CASSNNRGGELFF.

This chain links TRBV14 with TRBJ1-3; a possible D gene is TRBD1 (6 bases). The CDR3 consists of 13 residues. V was trimmed by 10 bases and J by 0 bases, leaving 10 bases between them. CDR1 and CDR2 from the germline V gene are SGHDN and FVKESK. CDR3 sequence: CATKQGSGNTIYF. The CDR3 DNA reads TGTGCCACCAAACAGGGCTCTGGAAACACCATATATTTT.

The rearrangement uses TRBV29-1 and TRBJ2-7; 9 nucleotides match TRBD1. Trimming at V came to 6 bases and at J to 3 bases, leaving 6 bases not matched to a gene. Germline CDR1 reads SQVTM; CDR2 reads ANQGSEA. This CDR3 comprises 13 residues. CDR3 nucleotide sequence: TGCAGCGTAAAAGGACAGGGGTTCTACGAGCAGTACTTC. Protein: CSVKGQGFYEQYF.

The chain has TRBV5-1 and TRBJ2-2; 10 bases are a match to TRBD1. After removal of 6 bases from V and 5 bases from J, the junction contained 7 bases not matched to a gene. From germline, CDR1 is SGHRS and CDR2 YFSETQ. The CDR3 is 15 residues long. CDR3 nucleotides: TGCGCCAGCACCAACCGGGACAGGGGAACCGGGGAGCTGTTTTTT. This translates into CASTNRDRGTGELFF.

CDR3 nucleotides: TGTGCCAGTGACCCGGACACGGGCCCGATCACTGAAGCTTTCTTT. Its translation: CASDPDTGPITEAFF. The chain employs TRBV19 and TRBJ1-1; possibly TRBD1 for D (5 bases). This CDR3 contains 15 residues. Germline CDR1 LNHDA, CDR2 SQIVND (reference sequence). The V end was cut by 8 bases, the J end by 4 bases, with 20 bases between.

In its sample, this clone was seen once. The rearrangement links TRBV9 to TRBJ2-1; D is ambiguous. Trimming stripped 4 bases from V and 2 bases from J, with 4 bases between. In germline, CDR1 is SGDLS, CDR2 YYNGEE. The CDR3 consists of 12 residues. The CDR3 region is CASSPTYNEQFF. The CDR3 nucleotides are TGTGCCAGCAGCCCGACCTACAATGAGCAGTTCTTC. Combining the CDR3 with reference TRBV9 and TRBJ2-1 gives the whole variable domain DSGVTQTPKHLITATGQRVTLRCSPRSGDLSVYWYQQSLDQGLQFLIQYYNGEERAKGNILERFSAQQFPDLHSELNLSSLELGDSALYFCASSPTYNEQFFGPGTRLTVL.

V usage is TRBV27 and J usage is TRBJ2-3; no clear D gene. The CDR3 length is 14 residues. Germline-derived CDR1 and CDR2 are MNHEY and SMNVEV (reference sequence). V was trimmed by 5 bases and J by 1 base, leaving 10 bases between them. In nucleotides, the CDR3 is TGTGCCAGCAGTCCCATCATGGGCACAGATACGCAGTATTTT. This codes for CASSPIMGTDTQYF.

The V gene is TRBV19, the J gene TRBJ1-5; D gene uncertain. The CDR3 is 15 residues long. The germline gives CDR1 LNHDA, CDR2 SQIVND (reference sequence). Trimming cost V 10 bases and J 3 bases, with 19 bases left between them. The CDR3 loop is CATRATADYNQPQHF. CDR3 sequence (DNA): TGTGCCACCCGAGCTACGGCCGACTACAATCAGCCCCAGCATTTT.

The rearrangement uses TRBV2 and TRBJ2-1, with TRBD2 identical over 8 bases. The germline CDR1 and CDR2 sequences are SNHLY and FYNNEI. After removal of 6 bases from V and 5 bases from J, the junction contained 12 bases not matched to a gene. The CDR3 spans 16 residues. CDR3 bases: TGTGCCAGCAGGGTCCATATAGCGGGAAACCACAATGAGCAGTTCTTC. It codes for CASRVHIAGNHNEQFF.

V gene TRBV7-3 combines with J gene TRBJ2-7; D remains unclear. Germline CDR1 reads SGHTA; CDR2 reads FQGTGA. Trimming took 3 bases from V and 6 from J, leaving 12 bases between them. CDR3 length: 13 residues. CDR3 in amino acids: CASSFSPQGEQYF. In DNA, the CDR3 is TGTGCCAGCAGCTTCTCCCCCCAAGGCGAGCAGTACTTC.